This TCR beta chain originates from a study of T cells in Graves' hyperthyroidism and ophthalmopathy. About the study: Peripheral blood was taken when the disease was first diagnosed, before any treatment began.

Study-level points and caveats: Within blood appeared most thyroid clonotypes that had expanded above 0.001.

Any patient presenting with uncontrolled infection, other autoimmune disease, pregnancy or lactation was left out. Isolation of PBMCs was performed on 9.5 to 10 ml fresh peripheral blood. The CDR3 runs to 16 residues. The trim removed 10 bases at V and 0 bases at J, leaving 4 bases unmatched. What was amplified from RNA transcripts were TCR beta CDR3 regions. First-round RT-PCR targeting the TCR CDR3 was performed with the HTBI primer set. MiXCR, run by TCRdb on the multiplex PCR reads, gives a single entry per CDR3 protein. This table holds hundreds of thousands of distinct CDR3 sequences, around a fifth found once. Regarding this clonotype: The target antigen is unknown.

The specimen sequenced was blood. The chain employs TRBV12-3 or TRBV12-4 and TRBJ2-1; 15 bases fit TRBD2. The TCR comes from a man aged 50 to 59 with Graves' ophthalmopathy. CDR3 nucleotide sequence: TGTGCCACGAGGACTAGCGGGGGGGTCTCCTACAATGAGCAGTTCTTC. Its protein product is CATRTSGGVSYNEQFF.